This section outlines one TCR beta chain sequence together with its context. Original handling: Amplification with reference gene primers provided the estimates of nucleated cell counts. Profiled with immunoSEQ multiplex PCR; TCRdb holds only in-frame clones, not every one. That table furnishes V, J and clone size, whereas the DNA furnished D and trimming. The sample carries 250,000 to 300,000 clones, about three quarters recorded once. This entry comes from a study of blood T cell repertoires in COVID-19. Study information: The United States, Italy and Spain supplied acute and convalescent COVID-19 samples. Sources were T cells, B-cell-depleted T cells, or PBMCs; the material itself was cDNA or gDNA.

The CDR3 consists of 16 residues. After removal of 4 bases from V and 3 bases from J, the junction contained 10 bases not matched to a gene. Germline CDR1 and CDR2: MNHNS and SASEGT. The chain employs TRBV6-1 and TRBJ1-1; 8 bases are a match to TRBD1. Sequencing was carried out using peripheral blood. The clonotype originates from a woman older than 75 with acute or convalescent COVID-19. DNA of the CDR3: TGTGCCAGCAGTGGCAAGCAGGGGGCTTGGGACACTGAAGCTTTCTTT. It yields the protein CASSGKQGAWDTEAFF.